This T cell receptor beta chain derives from a study of CXCR3-negative and CXCR3-positive naive CD8 T cells. The study's findings and limits: For naive cells, CXCR3-negative and CXCR3-positive subsets had similar TRBV-TRBJ usage; for memory cells, usage differed.

CDR3 length: 15 amino acids. The germline V gene encodes CDR1 MGHRA and CDR2 YSYEKL. With respect to this clonotype: Its matching antigen is unknown.

The study made its TRB cDNA libraries by 5' RACE, adding UMI labels. TCRdb re-called the 5' RACE reads and catalogs CDR3 proteins one per entry, DNA excluded. The listing contains some 130,000 distinct CDR3 sequences. The TCR sequence derives from a human donor in good health. Some clones in this sample may be carry-over from other donors' samples. The chain couples TRBV4-1 to TRBJ1-2; TCRdb designates TRBD1, a call that cannot be tested without DNA. Input material: naive CXCR3- CD8+ T cells from blood. The sample's subset: CD45RO-CCR7+CD27+CD95- naive CD8+ T cells lacking CXCR3 (TNR3-). This chain's CDR3 is CASSQETGVDYGYTF.